These T cell receptor beta chains were read from a single sample in a study of shared clonotypes between healthy human individuals. Libraries were prepared by immunoSEQ multiplex PCR; TCRdb keeps only in-frame clonotypes and omits some of them. The table lists hundreds of thousands of clones, roughly 80% of them singletons. The source material was PBMCs. The receptors originated from a woman in her thirties or forties in good health. Some clones in this sample may be carry-over from other donors' samples. The CDR3 runs from the conserved cysteine through the conserved F or W. The order of the fields is CDR3 protein, CDR3 DNA, J gene, V gene, clone size, D gene, CDR3 length. The D gene is left open where the match is weak. Only some rows state a clone size, as once, few, many or a class for expanded clones.

CASSPQGTGSSYNEQFF TGTGCCAGCTCTCCTCAGGGGACGGGTAGCTCCTACAATGAGCAGTTCTTC TRBJ2-1 TRBV18 - - 17
CASSTGQGIYGYTF TGTGCCAGTAGTACCGGACAGGGGATATATGGCTACACCTTC TRBJ1-2 TRBV19 - TRBD1 14
CASSTTGTGYGYTF TGTGCCAGTAGTACCACCGGGACAGGGTATGGCTACACCTTC TRBJ1-2 TRBV19 - TRBD1 14
CATSGQDSTISGANVLTF TGTGCCACCAGCGGACAGGACAGTACCATCTCTGGGGCCAACGTCCTGACTTTC TRBJ2-6 TRBV15 many TRBD1 18
CASSPGTEPQETQYF TGTGCCAGCTCACCAGGGACAGAACCCCAAGAGACCCAGTACTTC TRBJ2-5 TRBV18 - TRBD1 15
CASSFARSSYNEQFF TGTGCCAGCAGCTTCGCTCGGAGCTCCTACAATGAGCAGTTCTTC TRBJ2-1 TRBV7-8 - - 15
CAWSAGGVGNTIYF TGTGCCTGGAGTGCAGGGGGGGTCGGAAACACCATATATTTT TRBJ1-3 TRBV30 - TRBD1 14
CASSLEVQETQYF TGCGCCAGCAGCTTGGAAGTGCAAGAGACCCAGTACTTC TRBJ2-5 TRBV5-1 many - 13
CASSPRIPNYGYTF TGTGCCAGCAGCCCCAGGATACCTAACTATGGCTACACCTTC TRBJ1-2 TRBV7-8 - - 14
CASSYSRSWGEQFF TGTGCCAGCAGTTACTCGCGGTCCTGGGGTGAGCAGTTCTTC TRBJ2-1 TRBV6-5 - - 14
CASSLGGGSRETQYF TGCGCCAGCAGCTTGGGTGGCGGGAGTCGAGAGACCCAGTACTTC TRBJ2-5 TRBV5-1 - TRBD2 15
CASSEAVRGKGAYTF TGTGCCAGCAGTGAAGCAGTCAGGGGGAAGGGGGCCTACACCTTC TRBJ1-2 TRBV2 - TRBD1 15
CSVERVGAASYEQYF TGCAGCGTTGAAAGGGTAGGGGCCGCCTCCTACGAGCAGTACTTC TRBJ2-7 TRBV29-1 - - 15
CASSLLPGGGTEAFF TGTGCCAGCAGCTTGCTCCCAGGGGGGGGCACTGAAGCTTTCTTT TRBJ1-1 TRBV5-1 once TRBD1 15
CASRLAGLGAEGYTF TGTGCAAGTCGCTTAGCAGGTCTAGGCGCAGAAGGCTACACCTTC TRBJ1-2 TRBV12-2 - - 15
CAWIESPTSGKYNEQFF TGTGCCTGGATCGAAAGCCCGACTAGCGGGAAATACAATGAGCAGTTCTTC TRBJ2-1 TRBV30 few TRBD2 17
CASSAGPLKYGYTF TGCGCCAGCAGCGCGGGACCGCTAAAGTATGGCTACACCTTC TRBJ1-2 TRBV5-1 - - 14
CASSLSQLNTEAFF TGTGCCAGCTCTCTTAGTCAATTGAACACTGAAGCTTTCTTT TRBJ1-1 TRBV18 - - 14
CASSLLAGSYEQYF TGTGCCAGCAGCCTACTAGCGGGGTCCTACGAGCAGTACTTC TRBJ2-7 TRBV7-8 - TRBD2 14
CASSISTGGTYEQYF TGTGCCAGTAGTATCTCGACAGGGGGGACCTACGAGCAGTACTTC TRBJ2-7 TRBV19 - TRBD1 15
CASSQARLVTGPVAFF TGTGCCAGCAGCCAAGCACGGTTGGTTACAGGGCCGGTAGCTTTCTTT TRBJ1-1 TRBV4-2 - - 16
CASSLYHTGELFF TGTGCCAGCAGCTTGTATCACACCGGGGAGCTGTTTTTT TRBJ2-2 TRBV5-6 - - 13
CASSGGVNTEAFF TGTGCCAGCAGTGGGGGGGTGAACACTGAAGCTTTCTTT TRBJ1-1 TRBV2 few - 13
CASSLAGTGFYEQYF TGTGCCAGCAGCTTGGCCGGGACAGGGTTCTACGAGCAGTACTTC TRBJ2-7 TRBV5-4 - TRBD1 15
CASTSAYEQYF - TRBJ2-7 TRBV28 - - 11
CASNEFLSGSLFF TGCGCCAGCAACGAATTCCTCAGCGGGAGTTTGTTCTTC TRBJ2-1 TRBV5-1 - TRBD2 13
CATSTGVETQYF TGTGCCACCTCCACAGGGGTCGAGACCCAGTACTTC TRBJ2-5 TRBV10-3 once TRBD1 12